A selection of T cell receptor beta chains follows, all from one sample in a study of T cell responses to AZD1222 COVID-19 vaccine. Repertoires were generated with immunoSEQ multiplex PCR, while TCRdb's copy carries only in-frame clones and drops some. The table has some 150,000 clones, 80% to 90% seen once. This specimen consisted of peripheral blood, obtained on day 0 of AZD1222 vaccination. These receptors were taken from an adult in good health. The CDR3 runs from the conserved cysteine through the conserved F or W. The D gene is left open where the match is weak.

len: 16
d_gene: .
j_gene: TRBJ2-1
v_gene: TRBV30
CDR3aa: CAWSVIYPDSYNEQFF
CDR3nt: TGTGCCTGGAGTGTAATTTATCCTGACTCCTACAATGAGCAGTTCTTC

len: 15
d_gene: .
j_gene: TRBJ1-2
v_gene: TRBV4-2
CDR3aa: CASSQDQAIGLGYTF
CDR3nt: TGTGCCAGCAGCCAAGATCAGGCCATCGGTCTTGGCTACACCTTC

len: 14
d_gene: TRBD1
j_gene: TRBJ1-1
v_gene: TRBV5-1
CDR3aa: CASTVTGTNTEAFF
CDR3nt: TGCGCCAGCACCGTGACAGGGACCAACACTGAAGCTTTCTTT

len: 14
d_gene: TRBD1
j_gene: TRBJ1-2
v_gene: TRBV6-5
CDR3aa: CASKQGAMNYGYTF
CDR3nt: TGTGCCAGTAAGCAGGGGGCGATGAACTATGGCTACACCTTC

len: 14
d_gene: TRBD2
j_gene: TRBJ2-5
v_gene: TRBV30
CDR3aa: CAWTPGLAGETQYF
CDR3nt: TGTGCCTGGACCCCTGGACTAGCTGGAGAGACCCAGTACTTC

len: 14
d_gene: .
j_gene: TRBJ2-1
v_gene: TRBV5-1
CDR3aa: CASSLALNYNEQFF
CDR3nt: TGCGCCAGCAGCTTGGCCCTCAACTATAATGAGCAGTTCTTC

len: 12
d_gene: .
j_gene: TRBJ2-3
v_gene: TRBV28
CDR3aa: CASSLFTSPQYF
CDR3nt: TGTGCCAGCAGTTTATTTACTAGCCCGCAGTATTTT

len: 16
d_gene: .
j_gene: TRBJ1-5
v_gene: TRBV9
CDR3aa: CASSVGEGGGNQPQHF
CDR3nt: TGTGCCAGCAGCGTAGGAGAGGGCGGTGGCAATCAGCCCCAGCATTTT

len: 14
d_gene: TRBD1
j_gene: TRBJ1-6
v_gene: TRBV27
CDR3aa: CASRLTGGHSPLHF
CDR3nt: TGTGCCAGCAGACTTACAGGGGGTCATTCACCCCTCCACTTT

len: 14
d_gene: TRBD1
j_gene: TRBJ1-1
v_gene: TRBV30
CDR3aa: CAWSVNRGFTEAFF
CDR3nt: TGTGCCTGGAGTGTAAACAGGGGCTTTACTGAAGCTTTCTTT

len: 12
d_gene: TRBD1
j_gene: TRBJ1-1
v_gene: TRBV27
CDR3aa: CASSSRDSEAFF
CDR3nt: TGTGCCAGCAGTTCCCGGGACAGTGAAGCTTTCTTT

len: 16
d_gene: .
j_gene: TRBJ1-3
v_gene: TRBV5-1
CDR3aa: CASSIDGTVSGNTIYF
CDR3nt: TGCGCCAGCAGCATTGATGGGACGGTCTCTGGAAACACCATATATTTT